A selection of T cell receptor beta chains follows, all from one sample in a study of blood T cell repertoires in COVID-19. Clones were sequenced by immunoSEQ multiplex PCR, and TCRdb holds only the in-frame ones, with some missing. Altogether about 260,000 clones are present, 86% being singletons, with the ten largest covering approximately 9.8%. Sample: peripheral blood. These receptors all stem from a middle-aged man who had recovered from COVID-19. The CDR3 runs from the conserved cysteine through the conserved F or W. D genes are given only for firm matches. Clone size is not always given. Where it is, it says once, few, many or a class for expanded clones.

CASSSEGGSTDTQYF	TGTGCCAGCAGTTCTGAAGGGGGTAGCACAGATACGCAGTATTTT	TRBJ2-3	.	TRBV28	.
CASSSKTSGGTSTDTQYF	TGTGCCAGTAGTTCCAAGACTAGCGGGGGAACTAGCACAGATACGCAGTATTTT	TRBJ2-3	once	TRBV19	TRBD2
CASSLPPTSAFRRGTQYF	TGTGCCAGCAGTTTACCCCCCACTAGCGCCTTCAGGAGGGGTACGCAGTATTTT	TRBJ2-3	once	TRBV28	TRBD2
CASSPLAGGTGDYGYTF	TGTGCCAGCAGCCCGCTCGCGGGGGGGACAGGGGACTATGGCTACACCTTC	TRBJ1-2	few	TRBV9	TRBD1
CASSQGLSGNTIYF	TGTGCCAGCAGTCAGGGCCTCTCTGGAAACACCATATATTTT	TRBJ1-3	.	TRBV11-3	.
CASSFWLAGNNEQFF	TGCGCCAGCAGCTTTTGGCTAGCGGGCAACAATGAGCAGTTCTTC	TRBJ2-1	.	TRBV5-1	TRBD2
CASKVHVGPQGYTF	TGTGCCAGTAAGGTTCACGTTGGGCCACAGGGCTACACCTTC	TRBJ1-2	.	TRBV19	.
CASSMTRVTSSGNTIYF	TGTGCCAGTAGTATGACCAGGGTCACCTCCTCTGGAAACACCATATATTTT	TRBJ1-3	once	TRBV19	.
CASRSPRRVHNEQFF	TGCGCCAGCAGGTCCCCCCGCAGGGTCCACAATGAGCAGTTCTTC	TRBJ2-1	once	TRBV10-1	.
CASSPGGVYEQYF	TGTGCCAGCAGCCCAGGAGGAGTTTACGAGCAGTACTTC	TRBJ2-7	.	TRBV9	.
CASSWAGGDEQYF	TGTGCCAGCAGTTGGGCAGGGGGCGACGAGCAGTACTTC	TRBJ2-7	.	TRBV27	TRBD1
CASSPGTSGTSNTQYF	TGTGCCAGCAGCCCCGGGACTAGCGGGACATCTAATACGCAGTATTTT	TRBJ2-3	.	TRBV5-4	TRBD2
CASRPRDSWGEQYF	TGTGCCAGTAGACCCCGGGACTCCTGGGGCGAGCAGTACTTC	TRBJ2-7	few	TRBV19	.
CASSYGPRTGLSYEQYF	TGTGCCAGCAGTTACGGGCCTCGGACAGGACTTTCCTACGAGCAGTACTTC	TRBJ2-7	once	TRBV6-2/TRBV6-3	TRBD1
CASSLDSGSRYEQYF	TGTGCCAGCAGCTTAGATAGCGGGAGTAGGTACGAGCAGTACTTC	TRBJ2-7	.	TRBV7-3	TRBD2
CASSPRTAESYGYTF	TGTGCCAGCAGCCCTCGGACAGCGGAAAGTTATGGCTACACCTTC	TRBJ1-2	.	TRBV11-1	.
CASSHRGGTLDNEQFF	TGTGCCAGCAGCCACCGCGGAGGGACCCTCGACAATGAGCAGTTCTTC	TRBJ2-1	.	TRBV3-1/TRBV3-2	.
CASSLPTGGASEKLFF	TGTGCCAGCAGCTTACCGACAGGGGGCGCCTCGGAAAAACTGTTTTTT	TRBJ1-4	few	TRBV5-6	TRBD1
CASSSRPLLTDTQYF	TGTGCCAGCAGCTCCCGACCACTACTCACAGATACGCAGTATTTT	TRBJ2-3	once	TRBV7-2	.
CASSPLGQAGDTQYF	TGTGCCAGCAGCCCCCTGGGCCAGGCTGGAGATACGCAGTATTTT	TRBJ2-3	.	TRBV7-8	.
CASRIWASGALAGELFF	TGTGCCAGTAGGATTTGGGCTAGCGGGGCCCTAGCGGGGGAGCTGTTTTTT	TRBJ2-2	.	TRBV19	TRBD2